This TCR beta chain was observed in a study of T cell repertoires and HLA-DP antigens. Across the study: Pre-culture CD4+ samples used roughly 1,300 ng DNA versus around 200 ng for CD137+CD4+ sorts. The study's findings and limits: No separate analysis of naive versus memory CD4+ cells was done.

About this clone itself: Its antigen is as yet unknown.

Pre-culture CD4+ samples were sequenced deeply, targeting roughly 220,000 T cell genomes. The table came from immunoSEQ multiplex PCR; TCRdb's copy has only in-frame clones and leaves some out. The sample holds some 110,000 clones, approximately 92% seen once. The CDR3 runs 14 residues. CDR1 SGHRS and CDR2 YFSETQ come from the germline V gene. Losses at the gene ends were 0 bases for V and 7 bases for J; bases not matched to a gene: 3. J is TRBJ1-4 and V is TRBV5-1, with TRBD1 matching 7 bases. The sequence came from a woman under 30 in good health and CMV-seronegative. What was sequenced was CD4+ T cells from PBMCs. CDR3 residues: CASSLGQGGEKLFF. CDR3 coding DNA: TGCGCCAGCAGCTTGGGACAGGGCGGTGAAAAACTGTTTTTT.